One T cell receptor beta chain is described in this entry. Its target is not known. No DNA is given; TCRdb re-called the 5' RACE reads and lists each CDR3 protein once. Its clone listing holds about 450,000 distinct CDR3 sequences. This entry belongs to a study of monozygotic twins with inflammatory bowel disease. Donors each contributed one blood sample measuring 2.5 ml. Study results and caveats: With inverse Simpson as the measure, TCRbeta diversity was lower in IBD patients than in healthy co-twins.

This receptor was obtained from a human donor with ulcerative colitis or Crohn's disease, or a healthy co-twin of an affected twin (not recorded which). Sequencing input: blood.

Here the CDR3 reads CASSFLAGVHSNEQFF. The chain uses TRBV5-1 and TRBJ2-1; lacking DNA, the TRBD2 call made by TCRdb goes unchecked. This CDR3 region has 16 residues. CDR1 is SGHRS, CDR2 YFSETQ, per germline.